Presented here are 19 T cell receptor beta chains from one specimen sequenced in a study of blood T cell repertoires in COVID-19. Here immunoSEQ multiplex PCR was the method, and the copy in TCRdb shows in-frame clones only, minus some. The sample has 300,000 to 350,000 clones; approximately 86% are singletons. Sequences were obtained from PBMCs or T cells enriched from blood (not recorded which). The origin of the receptors is a woman aged 40 to 50 with acute COVID-19.

The chain employs TRBV27 and TRBJ2-7, with D possibly matching TRBD2 (5 bases). The CDR3 loop spans 14 amino acids. Germline V CDR1 and CDR2: MNHEY, SMNVEV (reference sequence). V lost 4 bases, J lost 0 bases, and 10 bases lay in between. DNA for the CDR3: TGTGCCAGCAGTTCATCAGGACTCTCCTACGAGCAGTACTTC. Amino acid sequence: CASSSSGLSYEQYF.

This clone was observed a few times. The chain combines TRBV2 with TRBJ2-7; 11 nucleotides align to TRBD2. The V segment lost 6 bases and the J segment 4 bases; nucleotides outside the gene matches: 8. There are 15 residues in the CDR3. From germline, CDR1 is SNHLY and CDR2 FYNNEI. The CDR3 sequence: CASSGDSGRGYEQYF. The CDR3 DNA sequence: TGTGCCAGCAGCGGGGATAGCGGGAGGGGGTACGAGCAGTACTTC.

The chain combines TRBV5-1 with TRBJ1-2; 9 nucleotides line up with TRBD1. Germline CDR1 is SGHRS and CDR2 is YFSETQ. Unmatched junction bases numbered 7, after V lost 7 bases and J lost 6 bases. There are 13 residues in the CDR3. Written as DNA, the CDR3 is TGCGCCAGCGCTACGGACAGGGGTAATGGCTACACCTTC. Translated: CASATDRGNGYTF.

The chain employs TRBV5-1 and TRBJ2-5, with 7 bases aligning to TRBD1. J lost 2 bases, V lost 3 bases, and 7 bases had no gene match. Germline V gene sequence: CDR1 SGHRS, CDR2 YFSETQ. The CDR3 sequence is 15 residues long. The CDR3 bases are TGCGCCAGCAGCTACAGGACAGGCCCACAAGAGACCCAGTACTTC. It specifies CASSYRTGPQETQYF.

The chain employs TRBV27 and TRBJ2-7; 8 bases align to TRBD1. V gave up 3 bases and J gave up 3 bases; unmatched junction bases: 4. The CDR3 spans 14 residues. Germline V gene sequence: CDR1 MNHEY, CDR2 SMNVEV (reference sequence). The CDR3 region has the DNA TGTGCCAGCAGTTTTGGACAGGGCTACTACGAGCAGTACTTC. Protein: CASSFGQGYYEQYF.

The chain uses TRBV28 and TRBJ1-4; D perhaps matches TRBD1 (5 bases). This CDR3 is 12 amino acids long. Trimming cost V 8 bases and J 8 bases, with 12 bases left between them. Germline V gene lookup returns CDR1 MDHEN and CDR2 SYDVKM. The CDR3 DNA is TGTGCCAGCCAAGGGGTCGGAGAAAAACTGTTTTTT. The encoded protein is CASQGVGEKLFF.

This clone has only one observation. The chain employs TRBV6-5 and TRBJ2-7; unclear D gene. The CDR3 length is 14 residues. Between the trimmed V and J ends, which lost 5 bases and 0 bases, there was a span of 11 bases. Germline CDR1 is MNHEY and CDR2 is SVGAGI. The CDR3 nucleotides read TGTGCCAGCAGTCCCGGGTGGAGCTCCTACGAGCAGTACTTC. Protein sequence: CASSPGWSSYEQYF.

CDR3 sequence: CASSVKMGVGELFF. Here the CDR3 DNA reads TGTGCCAGCAGTGTAAAGATGGGAGTCGGGGAGCTGTTTTTT. This chain joins TRBV27 and TRBJ2-2; maybe TRBD2 (5 bases). The V end was cut by 5 bases, the J end by 7 bases, with 14 bases between. CDR3 length: 14 residues. The V gene's germline CDR1 is MNHEY and CDR2 SMNVEV (reference sequence).

The gene calls are TRBV6-5 and TRBJ1-5; D may be TRBD1 (6 bases). Germline assignment: CDR1 MNHEY and CDR2 SVGAGI. The CDR3 runs to 13 residues. Trimming took off 10 bases at V and 9 bases at J, with 19 bases between the two ends. As DNA, the CDR3 is TGTGCCACCCACGGGGGGGGCCTCGGGCCCCAGCATTTT. Residues: CATHGGGLGPQHF.

V gene TRBV5-1 combines with J gene TRBJ2-1, with 12 bases identical to TRBD2. The V and J ends lost 4 bases and 6 bases, in that order; junction bases with no gene match: 8. Germline CDR1 SGHRS, CDR2 YFSETQ. CDR3 length: 16 amino acids. CDR3 region: CASSEPGLAGLNEQFF. CDR3 nucleotides: TGCGCCAGCAGCGAACCAGGACTAGCGGGGCTCAATGAGCAGTTCTTC.

This rearrangement joins TRBV11-1 to TRBJ2-5; 11 positions match TRBD2. J gave up 5 bases and V 2 bases, and 4 bases lay outside the gene matches. Per the germline V gene, CDR1 is SGHAT and CDR2 is FQDESV (reference sequence). The length of the CDR3 is 15 residues. CDR3 bases: TGTGCCAGCAGCTTAACTAGCGGGAGTGTGGAGACCCAGTACTTC. Protein sequence: CASSLTSGSVETQYF.

The chain uses TRBV7-9 and TRBJ2-1; D gene ambiguous. Germline CDR1 SEHNR, CDR2 FQNEAQ (reference sequence). The CDR3 loop spans 13 amino acids. Trimming pared 2 bases from V and 4 bases from J, leaving 6 bases between. The CDR3 sequence is CASSLSGYNEQFF. In nucleotides, the CDR3 is TGTGCCAGCAGCTTATCAGGATACAATGAGCAGTTCTTC.

This chain connects TRBV11-1 to TRBJ2-3, with TRBD2 matching 9 bases. Germline values: CDR1 SGHAT, CDR2 FQDESV (reference sequence). The CDR3 length is 16 residues. Unmatched junction bases numbered 9, after V lost 5 bases and J lost 3 bases. The CDR3 is CASSRNSGGGTDTQYF. The CDR3, as DNA: TGTGCCAGCAGCCGCAATAGCGGGGGAGGGACAGATACGCAGTATTTT.

This chain uses TRBV7-2 with TRBJ2-7; D may be TRBD1 (6 bases). The CDR3 runs to 14 residues. Germline V gene data show CDR1 as SGHTA and CDR2 as FQGNSA. V was cut by 5 bases and J by 7 bases, with 18 bases left in between. CDR3 sequence: CASSQSGTMGEQYF. CDR3 nucleotides: TGTGCCAGCAGCCAATCCGGGACAATGGGAGAGCAGTACTTC.

The chain is built from TRBV4-1 and TRBJ1-5; 7 positions agree with TRBD1. V was pared by 4 bases and J by 5 bases, with 11 bases of the junction left unmatched. Germline-derived CDR1 and CDR2 are MGHRA and YSYEKL. This CDR3 contains 16 residues. The DNA of the CDR3 is TGCGCCAGCAGCCGCGTTTGGGGCAGGGGGGATCAGCCCCAGCATTTT. As protein: CASSRVWGRGDQPQHF.

This chain links TRBV20-1 with TRBJ2-7; 15 bases line up with TRBD2. The CDR3 is 18 residues long. The trim removed 3 bases at V and 3 bases at J, leaving 12 bases unmatched. The germline V gene encodes CDR1 DFQATT and CDR2 SNEGSKA (reference sequence). The CDR3: CSASLGLAGGPSLYEQYF. CDR3 bases: TGCAGTGCTAGTTTAGGACTAGCGGGAGGGCCTTCCCTCTACGAGCAGTACTTC.

V is TRBV28 and J is TRBJ2-1, with D possibly TRBD2 on 6 matching bases. The CDR3 covers 16 residues. Germline CDR1 reads MDHEN; CDR2 reads SYDVKM. Trimming left V 6 bases short and J 3 bases short, with 18 bases between. Here the CDR3 DNA reads TGTGCCAGCAGGGGACGAGGAGGGCCGAACTACAATGAGCAGTTCTTC. Protein product: CASRGRGGPNYNEQFF.

The rearrangement uses TRBV4-1 and TRBJ2-5; 16 bases match TRBD2. The CDR3 is made up of 19 amino acids. V dropped 4 bases and J dropped 1; count of bases not matched to a gene: 9. The germline CDR1 and CDR2 sequences are MGHRA and YSYEKL. The DNA for the CDR3 is TGCGCCAGCAGCCTCATCCCGGGACTAGCGGGGGGGATCCAAGAGACCCAGTACTTC. Its translation is CASSLIPGLAGGIQETQYF.

The V and J genes are TRBV7-2 and TRBJ1-5; TRBD1 matches 9 bases. Germline lookup yields CDR1 SGHTA and CDR2 FQGNSA. The CDR3 contains 17 residues. J lost 2 bases, V lost 0 bases, and 5 bases had no gene match. This chain's CDR3 is CASSLAPTGGGNQPQHF. Written as DNA, the CDR3 is TGTGCCAGCAGCTTAGCCCCGACAGGGGGGGGCAATCAGCCCCAGCATTTT.